The 19 T cell receptor beta chains below were found in one sample sequenced in a study of regulatory T cells in long-lasting Graves disease (dated by TCRdb to 2020 to 2022). The label giving this sample's time point can be read as: newly diagnosed GD, antithyroid drugs for less than 3 months. RNA was extracted from PBMCs in TRIzol for both TCR sequencing and RNA sequencing. The library was prepared using multiplex PCR. The reads were generated on an Illumina HiSeq 4000. To build TCR beta libraries, CDR3 regions were amplified by Arm-PCR using iRepertoire HTBI primers. TCRdb trimmed public reads at Q25 via fastp, called clones via MiXCR and kept in-frame beta chains. Each entry is one CDR3 protein sequence, shown with its most common DNA and genes. The sample contains roughly 420,000 distinct CDR3 sequences, roughly 17% of them found a single time. The ten top clones hold around a tenth of the sample.

These sequences were also reported in another study, on T cells in Graves' hyperthyroidism and ophthalmopathy.

Here the sequenced sample was peripheral blood mononuclear cells (PBMCs), taken at new diagnosis, from a patient treated with antithyroid drugs. The receptor set was obtained from a woman aged 30 to 39 with Graves disease. Donor details come from another sample of the same person, matched by shared clones.

This sequence joins TRBV4-1 and TRBJ1-6; maybe TRBD1 (6 bases). Per the germline V gene, CDR1 is MGHRA and CDR2 is YSYEKL. The CDR3 has 15 residues. Trimming cost V 2 bases and J 7 bases, with 12 bases left between them. CDR3 sequence: CASSQPNRDNSPLHF. The CDR3, as DNA: TGCGCCAGCAGCCAACCCAACAGGGACAATTCACCCCTCCACTTT.

This clonotype was counted many times. The chain combines TRBV5-6 with TRBJ2-7; 8 nucleotides line up with TRBD2. CDR3 length equals 15 residues. From germline, CDR1 is SGHDT and CDR2 YYEEEE. V was pared by 5 bases and J by 2 bases, with 9 bases of the junction left unmatched. CDR3 sequence: CASSRAGTRAYEQYF. The CDR3 DNA reads as TGTGCCAGCAGTCGAGCCGGGACTAGAGCCTACGAGCAGTACTTC.

In regard to this clonotype: A much larger clone lies one base from this, so it may be a read error. This chain joins TRBV28 and TRBJ2-4; D possibly uses TRBD1 or TRBD2 (5 bases each). CDR3 size: 19 residues. Per the germline V gene, CDR1 is MDHEN and CDR2 is SYDVKM. CDR3 region: CASSPRVYGATIAKSIQYF. Here the CDR3 DNA reads TGTGCCAGCAGTCCCCGGGTCTACGGGGCCACAATAGCCAAAAGCATTCAGTACTTC.

The chain joins TRBV19 to TRBJ1-2; 7 bases are shared with TRBD1. After removal of 5 bases from V and 0 bases from J, the junction contained 6 bases not matched to a gene. CDR1 is LNHDA, CDR2 SQIVND, per germline (reference sequence). The CDR3 sequence is 15 residues long. The CDR3 is CASSSRTGPNYGYTF. In nucleotides, the CDR3 is TGTGCCAGTAGTTCAAGGACAGGACCTAACTATGGCTACACCTTC.

This clonotype was counted many times. V is TRBV5-1 and J is TRBJ2-3; the match to TRBD2 covers 13 bases. The CDR3 length is 17 residues. Germline-derived CDR1 and CDR2 are SGHRS and YFSETQ. The J segment lost 2 bases and the V segment lost 4 bases, leaving 7 bases of the junction unmatched. The CDR3 DNA reads TGCGCCAGCAGCGCCGGACTAGCGGGAGTTTTCACAGATACGCAGTATTTT. Translating it yields CASSAGLAGVFTDTQYF.

Worth noting for this clonotype: This may be a read error, as it is one base from a much larger clone. This chain connects TRBV20-1 to TRBJ2-3, with D perhaps matching TRBD2 (7 bases). Between the trimmed V and J ends, which lost 0 bases and 5 bases, there was a span of 18 bases. The CDR3 spans 16 residues. Germline lookup yields CDR1 DFQATT and CDR2 SNEGSKA (reference sequence). The CDR3: CSARDLGGGGGDTQYF. CDR3 sequence (DNA): TGCAGTGCTAGAGATCTGGGAGGGGGAGGCGGAGATACGCAGTATTTT.

This clonotype was detected many times. This chain joins TRBV11-3 and TRBJ2-3; D gene ambiguous. Germline-derived CDR1 and CDR2 are SGHNT and YENEEA. V was clipped by 5 bases and J by 3 bases, with 9 bases between them. This CDR3 has 13 amino acids. The CDR3 DNA follows: TGTGCCAGCAGCACCCACTCGACAGATACGCAGTATTTT. Translation gives CASSTHSTDTQYF. Based on the CDR3 plus reference TRBV11-3 and TRBJ2-3, the full variable domain is EAGVVQSPRYKIIEKKQPVAFWCNPISGHNTLYWYLQNLGQGPELLIRYENEEAVDDSQLPKDRFSAERLKGVDSTLKIQPAELGDSAVYLCASSTHSTDTQYFGPGTRLTVL.

This clonotype has a count of ten or more. The chain carries TRBV7-2 and TRBJ2-7; D is uncertain. Germline V lookup: CDR1 SGHTA, CDR2 FQGNSA. V was trimmed by 1 base and J by 3 bases, leaving 13 bases between them. CDR3 size: 15 residues. This chain's CDR3 is CASSLEANQVYEQYF. DNA for the CDR3: TGTGCCAGCAGCTTAGAAGCGAATCAGGTCTACGAGCAGTACTTC.

The sample holds many counts of this clonotype. V usage is TRBV28 and J usage is TRBJ2-5; D gene ambiguous. The length of the CDR3 is 14 residues. Trimming pared 2 bases from V and 1 base from J, leaving 8 bases between. Per the germline V gene, CDR1 is MDHEN and CDR2 is SYDVKM. CDR3 sequence (DNA): TGTGCCAGCAGTTTACCGGCAGTCCAAGAGACCCAGTACTTC. Protein: CASSLPAVQETQYF.

The gene calls are TRBV20-1 and TRBJ1-6; D uncertain. The CDR3 extends over 14 amino acids. Germline CDR1 is DFQATT and CDR2 is SNEGSKA (reference sequence). With 0 bases removed from V and 7 bases from J, the gap between germline ends came to 10 bases. The CDR3 bases are TGCAGTGCTAGAGATCCAGGAGTAAATTCACCCCTCCACTTT. Amino acid sequence: CSARDPGVNSPLHF.

This clonotype was found a few times. This rearrangement joins TRBV15 to TRBJ2-1; D gene uncertain. The CDR3 loop spans 12 amino acids. The germline V gene has CDR1 LNHNV and CDR2 YYDKDF (reference sequence). Deletions cut 6 bases from V and 7 bases from J, with 10 bases between. CDR3 bases: TGTGCCACCAGGGCAAACCAGAATGAGCAGTTCTTC. Its protein is CATRANQNEQFF.

This clonotype has only a few counts. The chain joins TRBV9 to TRBJ1-6, with D perhaps matching TRBD1 (6 bases). The V gene lost 1 base and the J gene lost 2 bases, with 16 bases spanning the gap. The CDR3 has 18 amino acids. Per the germline V gene, CDR1 is SGDLS and CDR2 is YYNGEE. CDR3 in amino acids: CASSVSGGGSTYNSPLHF. The CDR3 nucleotides read TGTGCCAGCAGCGTATCCGGGGGCGGAAGCACCTATAATTCACCCCTCCACTTT.

The table lists this clonotype with a few counts. This may stem from a read error, because a much larger clone lies one nucleotide away. The chain uses TRBV2 and TRBJ2-3, with TRBD2 matching over 9 bases. CDR3 length equals 13 residues. From germline, CDR1 is SNHLY and CDR2 FYNNEI. CDR3 bases: TGTACCAGCAGTCTAGCGGGAATGGATACGCAGTATTTT. This codes for CTSSLAGMDTQYF.

This clonotype was seen a handful of times. J is TRBJ2-3 and V is TRBV7-9, with TRBD2 identical over 8 bases. The CDR3 extends over 17 amino acids. Trimming removed 4 bases from V and 6 bases from J; junction bases left unmatched: 15. Germline-derived CDR1 and CDR2 are SEHNR and FQNEAQ (reference sequence). CDR3 DNA sequence: TGTGCCAGCAGCTCCCGGGGGGGGCGACCCGAGAGGGATACGCAGTATTTT. It specifies CASSSRGGRPERDTQYF.

This clonotype was seen many times. The chain is built from TRBV6-1 and TRBJ1-1; D is uncertain. CDR1 and CDR2 (germline): MNHNS, SASEGT. Trimming stripped 11 bases from V and 0 bases from J, with 13 bases between. The CDR3 loop spans 13 amino acids. The CDR3 here is CAARTTMNTEAFF. CDR3 DNA sequence: TGTGCCGCAAGAACAACCATGAACACTGAAGCTTTCTTT.

In its sample, this clonotype was seen many times. The gene calls are TRBV14 and TRBJ2-7; D possibly corresponds to TRBD1 (6 bases). V shed 3 bases and J shed 0 bases, with 12 bases lying between them. The CDR3 runs to 15 residues. CDR1 and CDR2 (germline): SGHDN, FVKESK. CDR3 loop: CASSHGQTISYEQYF. The CDR3 DNA reads as TGTGCCAGCAGCCACGGACAGACAATCTCCTACGAGCAGTACTTC.

The V and J genes are TRBV6-5 and TRBJ1-1, with D hard to call. The CDR3 extends over 13 amino acids. CDR1 is MNHEY and CDR2 is SVGAGI in the germline V gene. Trimming removed 4 bases from V and 3 bases from J, with 9 bases in between. In DNA form, the CDR3 reads TGTGCCAGCAGTTCACACGAGGACACTGAAGCTTTCTTT. As protein: CASSSHEDTEAFF.

CDR3 sequence reads: CASSPRDRVTSYGYTF. DNA for the CDR3: TGTGCCAGCAGTCCCCGGGACAGGGTGACTAGTTATGGCTACACCTTC. The V and J genes are TRBV27 and TRBJ1-2; 9 bases match TRBD1. The V gene's germline CDR1 is MNHEY and CDR2 SMNVEV (reference sequence). This CDR3 has 16 residues. Germline trimming cut 5 bases from V and 5 bases from J; bases unmatched to any gene: 12.

This clonotype was detected ten times or more. The chain links TRBV3-1 to TRBJ2-7; possibly TRBD1 for D (5 bases). Per germline, CDR1 LGHDT and CDR2 YNNKEL (reference sequence). Trimming removed 3 bases at V and 9 bases at J, with 9 bases between. CDR3 length: 11 amino acids. The CDR3 sequence: CASSHQGSQYF. The CDR3 coding sequence is TGTGCCAGCAGCCATCAGGGCTCGCAGTACTTC.